This T cell receptor (beta chain) emerged from a study of regulatory T cells in long-lasting Graves disease. Both iRepertoire HTBI primers and Arm-PCR of CDR3 regions were used to build the TCR beta libraries. A single record per CDR3 protein comes from TCRdb applying MiXCR to the multiplex PCR reads. The top ten hold about 10% of the sample, which has 200,000 to 250,000 distinct CDR3 sequences, roughly 18% seen once. Overall study findings and caveats: TRBV28 was favored in persistent disease, as were TRBJ1-2 and TRBJ2-5.

CDR1 is DFQATT and CDR2 is SNEGSKA in the germline V gene (reference sequence). The CDR3 length is 16 residues. With 3 bases removed from V and 6 bases from J, the gap between germline ends came to 20 bases. Time point described: newly diagnosed GD, antithyroid drugs for less than 3 months. PBMC-extracted RNA yielded the TCR library. This clonotype was found many times. Its target is unknown. These data are also associated with another study on T cells in Graves' hyperthyroidism and ophthalmopathy.

The sequence was collected from a woman in her 30s with Graves disease. Sequenced here: peripheral blood mononuclear cells (PBMCs), sampled at new diagnosis, from a patient treated with antithyroid drugs. The chain couples TRBV20-1 to TRBJ1-4, with D maybe TRBD1 (6 bases). CDR3: CSARGGGGTWDEKLFF. In DNA, the CDR3 is TGCAGTGCTAGGGGGGGAGGGGGTACTTGGGATGAAAAACTGTTTTTT.